A selection of T cell receptor beta chains follows, all from one sample in a study of human T cells and chemical hapten exposure. MiXCR, run by TCRdb on the RACE reads, gives a single entry per CDR3 protein. Counted here are roughly 200,000 distinct CDR3 sequences, 20% to 25% occurring once; the ten biggest clones make up 6.7%. The sample here was whole blood, taken in connection with sensitization to the hapten diphenylcyclopropenone (DPC). These TCRs come from a woman aged 45-59 years with alopecia areata. Some clones in this sample may be carry-over from other donors' samples. Each CDR3 is given with its conserved first and last residue. The D gene is left open where the match is weak. The size entry is marked missing in some rows and otherwise reads once, few, many or a size class.

v_gene,j_gene,d_gene,abundance,CDR3aa,CDR3nt
TRBV20-1,TRBJ2-5,.,few,CSASGLLGETQYF,TGCAGTGCTTCTGGACTTCTCGGGGAGACCCAGTACTTC
TRBV12-3/TRBV12-4,TRBJ2-5,.,few,CASSPSVGYQETQYF,TGTGCCAGCAGCCCGTCCGTGGGGTACCAAGAGACCCAGTACTTC
TRBV20-1,TRBJ1-4,.,.,CSAIEGTNEKLFF,TGCAGTGCTATCGAGGGGACTAATGAAAAACTGTTTTTT
TRBV12-3/TRBV12-4,TRBJ2-6,TRBD1,once,CASTRLQGASGANVLTF,TGTGCCAGTACACGTTTACAGGGGGCTTCTGGGGCCAACGTCCTGACTTTC
TRBV20-1,TRBJ2-7,TRBD2,once,CSLTSGTPYEQYF,TGCAGCCTGACTAGCGGGACACCCTACGAGCAGTACTTC
TRBV7-2,TRBJ2-1,TRBD2,.,CASSLAAGVNEQFF,TGTGCCAGCAGCTTAGCGGCGGGAGTCAATGAGCAGTTCTTC
TRBV5-1,TRBJ2-5,TRBD1,.,CASSLEQGAQETQYF,TGCGCCAGCAGCTTGGAGCAGGGGGCTCAAGAGACCCAGTACTTC
TRBV6-6,TRBJ2-3,.,.,CASNRVPDTQYF,TGTGCCAGCAACCGAGTCCCAGATACGCAGTATTTT
TRBV2,TRBJ2-3,.,.,CASSETQETTDTQYF,TGTGCCAGCAGTGAGACACAGGAGACCACAGATACGCAGTATTTT
TRBV29-1,TRBJ2-7,.,.,CSVVVVLGAEYEQYF,TGCAGCGTTGTGGTTGTACTCGGGGCTGAGTACGAGCAGTACTTC
TRBV24-1,TRBJ2-5,.,.,CATSDLNLGTQYF,TGTGCCACCAGTGATTTAAATTTGGGGACCCAGTACTTC
TRBV29-1,TRBJ1-2,.,many,CSVEVRETNYGYTF,TGCAGCGTTGAAGTAAGAGAAACTAACTATGGCTACACCTTC
TRBV20-1,TRBJ2-3,TRBD2,.,CSALKREGRTDTQYF,TGCAGTGCTCTTAAGCGGGAGGGACGCACAGATACGCAGTATTTT
TRBV2,TRBJ1-1,.,.,CASSENTEAFF,TGTGCCAGCAGTGAAAACACTGAAGCTTTCTTT
TRBV27,TRBJ2-1,.,.,CASSLMTRESNQQFF,TGTGCCAGCAGTTTAATGACCCGGGAGAGTAATCAGCAGTTCTTC
TRBV7-2,TRBJ2-1,TRBD2,few,CASSLRSGSANEQFF,TGTGCCAGCAGCTTAAGGAGCGGGAGTGCCAATGAGCAGTTCTTC
TRBV11-2,TRBJ2-1,.,.,CASSAGTDSYNEQFF,TGTGCCAGCAGCGCCGGGACGGACTCCTACAATGAGCAGTTCTTC
TRBV6-5,TRBJ1-3,.,few,CASSNRAGNTIYF,TGTGCCAGCAGTAACAGGGCTGGAAACACCATATATTTT
TRBV5-4,TRBJ2-7,.,few,CASSLNRAYEQYF,TGTGCCAGCAGCTTGAACAGAGCCTACGAGCAGTACTTC
TRBV6-5,TRBJ1-2,.,.,CASSYMGENYGYTF,TGTGCCAGCAGTTACATGGGGGAGAACTATGGCTACACCTTC